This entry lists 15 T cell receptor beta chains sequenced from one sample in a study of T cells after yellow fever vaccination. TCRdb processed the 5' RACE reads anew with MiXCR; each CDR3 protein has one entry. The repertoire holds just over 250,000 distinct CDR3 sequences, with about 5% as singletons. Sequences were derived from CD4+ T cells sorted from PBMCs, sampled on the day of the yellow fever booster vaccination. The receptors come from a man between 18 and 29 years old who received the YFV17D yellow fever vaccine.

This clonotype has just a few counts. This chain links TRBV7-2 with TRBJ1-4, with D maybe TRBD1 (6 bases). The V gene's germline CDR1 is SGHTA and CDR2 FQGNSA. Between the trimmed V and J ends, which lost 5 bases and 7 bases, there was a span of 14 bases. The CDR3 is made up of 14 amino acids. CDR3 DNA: TGTGCCAGCAGCGCCGGGACAATCGTTGAAAAACTGTTTTTT. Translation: CASSAGTIVEKLFF.

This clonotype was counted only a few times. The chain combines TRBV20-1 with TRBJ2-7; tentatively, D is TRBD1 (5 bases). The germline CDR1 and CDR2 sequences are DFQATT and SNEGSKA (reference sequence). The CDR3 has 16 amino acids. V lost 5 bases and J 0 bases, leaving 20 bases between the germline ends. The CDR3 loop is CSARSPAQGSSYEQYV. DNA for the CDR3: TGCAGTGCTCGTAGCCCGGCCCAGGGATCCTCCTACGAGCAGTACGTC.

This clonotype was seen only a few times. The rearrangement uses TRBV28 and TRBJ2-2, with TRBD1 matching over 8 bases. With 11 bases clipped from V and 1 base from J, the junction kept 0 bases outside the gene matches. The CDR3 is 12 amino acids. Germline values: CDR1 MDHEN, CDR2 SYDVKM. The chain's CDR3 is CAGQGNTGELFF. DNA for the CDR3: TGTGCCGGACAGGGGAACACCGGGGAGCTGTTTTTT.

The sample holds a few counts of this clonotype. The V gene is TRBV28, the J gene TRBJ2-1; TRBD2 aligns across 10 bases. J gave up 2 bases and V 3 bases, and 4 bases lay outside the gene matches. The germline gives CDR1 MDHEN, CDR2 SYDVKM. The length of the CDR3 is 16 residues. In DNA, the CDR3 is TGTGCCAGCAGTTTTAGCGGGGGGATAGCCTACAATGAGCAGTTCTTC. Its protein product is CASSFSGGIAYNEQFF.

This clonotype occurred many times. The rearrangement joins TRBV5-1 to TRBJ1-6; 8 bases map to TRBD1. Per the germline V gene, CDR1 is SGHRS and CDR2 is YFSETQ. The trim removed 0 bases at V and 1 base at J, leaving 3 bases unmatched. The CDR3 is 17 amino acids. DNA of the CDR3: TGCGCCAGCAGCTTGGTGACAGGGGAATCCTATAATTCACCCCTCCACTTT. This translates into CASSLVTGESYNSPLHF.

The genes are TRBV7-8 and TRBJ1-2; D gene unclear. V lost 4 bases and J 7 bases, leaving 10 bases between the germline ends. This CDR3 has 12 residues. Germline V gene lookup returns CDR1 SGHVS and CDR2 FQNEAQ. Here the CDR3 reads CASSSPIGGYTF. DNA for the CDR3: TGTGCCAGCAGCTCTCCCATAGGTGGCTACACCTTC.

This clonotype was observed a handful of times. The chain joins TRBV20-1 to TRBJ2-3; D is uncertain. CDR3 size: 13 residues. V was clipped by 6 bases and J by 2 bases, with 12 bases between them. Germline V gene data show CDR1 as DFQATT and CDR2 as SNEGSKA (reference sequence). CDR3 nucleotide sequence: TGCAGTGCGAGTAGGCTGGTCACAGATACGCAGTATTTT. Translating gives CSASRLVTDTQYF.

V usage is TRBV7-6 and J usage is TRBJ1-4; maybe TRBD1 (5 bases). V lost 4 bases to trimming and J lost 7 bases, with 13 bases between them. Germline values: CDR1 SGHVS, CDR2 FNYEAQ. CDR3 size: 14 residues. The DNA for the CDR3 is TGTGCCAGCAGCTCGGGACTGTTGGCTGAAAAACTGTTTTTT. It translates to CASSSGLLAEKLFF.

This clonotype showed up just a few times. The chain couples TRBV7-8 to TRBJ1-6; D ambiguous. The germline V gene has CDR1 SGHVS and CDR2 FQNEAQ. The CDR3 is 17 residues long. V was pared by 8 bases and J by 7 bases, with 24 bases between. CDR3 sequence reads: CASRSLLPGRTNSPLHF. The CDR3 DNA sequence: TGTGCCAGCCGCTCTCTCCTCCCGGGCCGAACGAATTCACCCCTCCACTTT.

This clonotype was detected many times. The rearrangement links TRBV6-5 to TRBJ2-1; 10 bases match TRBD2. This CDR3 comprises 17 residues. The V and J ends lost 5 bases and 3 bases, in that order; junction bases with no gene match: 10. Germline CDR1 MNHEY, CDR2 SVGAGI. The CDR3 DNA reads TGTGCCAGCAGTCCCACAGGAGCGGGGGGGATCTACAATGAGCAGTTCTTC. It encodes CASSPTGAGGIYNEQFF.

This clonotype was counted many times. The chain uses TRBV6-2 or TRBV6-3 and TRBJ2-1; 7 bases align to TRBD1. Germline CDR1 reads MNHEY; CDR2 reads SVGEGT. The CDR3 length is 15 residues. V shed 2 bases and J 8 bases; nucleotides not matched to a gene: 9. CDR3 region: CASSYGVQGMYEQFF. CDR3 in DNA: TGTGCCAGCAGTTACGGCGTACAGGGGATGTATGAGCAGTTCTTC.

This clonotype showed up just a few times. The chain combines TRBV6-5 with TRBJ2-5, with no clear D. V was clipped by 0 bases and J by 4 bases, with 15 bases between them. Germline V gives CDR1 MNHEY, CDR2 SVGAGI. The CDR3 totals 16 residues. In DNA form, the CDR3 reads TGTGCCAGCAGTTACTCAAGTGCCGGGTTAGGAGAGACCCAGTACTTC. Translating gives CASSYSSAGLGETQYF.

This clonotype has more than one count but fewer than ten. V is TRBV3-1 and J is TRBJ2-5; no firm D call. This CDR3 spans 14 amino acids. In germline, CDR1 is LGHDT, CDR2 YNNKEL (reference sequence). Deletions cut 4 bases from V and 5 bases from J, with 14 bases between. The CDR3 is CASSPPQTPETQYF. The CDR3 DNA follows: TGTGCCAGCAGCCCACCCCAGACGCCGGAGACCCAGTACTTC.

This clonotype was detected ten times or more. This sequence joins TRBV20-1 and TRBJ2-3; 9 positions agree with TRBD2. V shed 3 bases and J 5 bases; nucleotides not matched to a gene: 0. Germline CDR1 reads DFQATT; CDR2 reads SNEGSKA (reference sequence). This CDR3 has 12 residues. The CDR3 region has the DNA TGCAGTGCTAGGCGGGGGGGAGATACGCAGTATTTT. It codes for CSARRGGDTQYF.

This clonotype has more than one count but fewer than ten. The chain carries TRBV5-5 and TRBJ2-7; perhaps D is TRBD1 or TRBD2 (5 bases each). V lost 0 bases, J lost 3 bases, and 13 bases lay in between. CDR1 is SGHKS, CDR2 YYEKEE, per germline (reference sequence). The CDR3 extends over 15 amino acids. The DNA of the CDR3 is TGTGCCAGCAGCTTGGGCCCGGGACGGAGCTACGAGCAGTACGTC. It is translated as CASSLGPGRSYEQYV.